Shown below are 23 T cell receptor beta chains from a single sample sequenced in a study of blood T cell repertoires in COVID-19. Measured with immunoSEQ multiplex PCR; TCRdb has only the in-frame clones, and not every one. This sample has tens of thousands of clones, with 89% found just once. The sample taken for sequencing was peripheral blood. These receptors originate from a human donor with acute or convalescent COVID-19. The donor label of this sample is uncertain.

This clone was seen only a few times. The V call is TRBV5-4, the J call TRBJ1-1; 7 bases fit TRBD1. The CDR3 runs 15 residues. Germline lookup yields CDR1 SGHNT and CDR2 YYREEE (reference sequence). The V gene end was trimmed by 4 bases and the J gene end by 2 bases; junction bases not matched to a gene: 8. The CDR3 reads CASSENRGTNTEAFF. The CDR3 nucleotides are TGTGCCAGCAGCGAAAACAGGGGAACTAACACTGAAGCTTTCTTT.

This chain uses TRBV5-1 with TRBJ1-6; 8 nucleotides agree with TRBD1. The germline V gene encodes CDR1 SGHRS and CDR2 YFSETQ. V lost 0 bases, J lost 10 bases, and 9 bases stayed unmatched. CDR3 length: 16 amino acids. The CDR3 loop is CASSLDGQGVESPLHF. CDR3 DNA sequence: TGCGCCAGCAGCTTGGACGGACAGGGAGTGGAATCACCCCTCCACTTT.

The V and J genes are TRBV6-6 and TRBJ1-6; unclear D gene. V was cut by 7 bases and J by 7 bases, with 11 bases left in between. Germline CDR1 MNHNY, CDR2 SVGAGI (reference sequence). The CDR3 length is 13 residues. CDR3 loop: CASTTTYNSPLHF. DNA of the CDR3: TGTGCCAGCACAACGACTTACAATTCACCCCTCCACTTT.

The chain carries TRBV5-6 and TRBJ2-1, with TRBD2 identical over 10 bases. Losses at the gene ends were 0 bases for V and 10 bases for J; bases not matched to a gene: 7. The germline V gene has CDR1 SGHDT and CDR2 YYEEEE. The CDR3 is 15 amino acids. The CDR3 DNA reads TGTGCCAGCAGCTTGGAGCTAGCGGGAGTTGGAGAGCAGTTCTTC. Its protein product is CASSLELAGVGEQFF.

V usage is TRBV12-5 and J usage is TRBJ2-7, with D possibly TRBD2 on 7 matching bases. The CDR3 covers 13 residues. With 0 bases removed from V and 7 bases from J, the gap between germline ends came to 10 bases. Germline CDR1 reads LGHNT; CDR2 reads FRNRAP. This CDR3 is CASGLVRGREQYF. CDR3 nucleotide sequence: TGTGCTAGTGGTTTGGTGCGGGGGCGGGAGCAGTACTTC.

The chain combines TRBV7-2 with TRBJ2-3, with D uncertain. From germline, CDR1 is SGHTA and CDR2 FQGNSA. CDR3 size: 14 residues. Trimming removed 0 bases from V and 0 bases from J, with 4 bases in between. CDR3 in amino acids: CASSLARSTDTQYF. CDR3 nucleotides: TGTGCCAGCAGCTTAGCTAGAAGCACAGATACGCAGTATTTT.

The V and J genes are TRBV28 and TRBJ1-3; D unclear. Germline values: CDR1 MDHEN, CDR2 SYDVKM. This CDR3 contains 15 residues. Trimming shortened V by 7 bases and J by 0 bases, and 13 bases separated the two germline ends. CDR3: CASTPGVLSGNTIYF. Written as DNA, the CDR3 is TGTGCCAGCACCCCCGGGGTCCTCTCTGGAAACACCATATATTTT.

V is TRBV11-2 and J is TRBJ2-7, with D perhaps matching TRBD1 (6 bases). This CDR3 is built from 14 residues. CDR1 is SGHAT, CDR2 FQNNGV, per germline. Trimming shortened V by 1 base and J by 5 bases, and 12 bases separated the two germline ends. CDR3 residues: CASSLGYNRDEQYF. As DNA, the CDR3 is TGTGCCAGCAGCTTAGGCTATAACAGGGACGAGCAGTACTTC.

CDR3 nucleotide sequence: TGTGCCAGCAGCTTAAACGGGCCCAGGGCAAGCACCGGGGAGCTGTTTTTT. Residues: CASSLNGPRASTGELFF. The V and J genes are TRBV7-3 and TRBJ2-2; the D gene is possibly TRBD1 (5 bases). This CDR3 spans 17 amino acids. Germline CDR1 and CDR2: SGHTA and FQGTGA. Trimming took off 1 base at V and 4 bases at J, with 16 bases between the two ends. Full variable domain (outside the CDR3, taken from reference TRBV7-3 and TRBJ2-2): GAGVSQTPSNKVTEKGKYVELRCDPISGHTALYWYRQSLGQGPEFLIYFQGTGAADDSGLPNDRFFAVRPEGSVSTLKIQRTERGDSAVYLCASSLNGPRASTGELFFGEGSRLTVL.

This clone was seen a single time. V is TRBV30 and J is TRBJ1-4; D not certain. The germline V gene has CDR1 GTSNPN and CDR2 SVGIG (reference sequence). The CDR3 totals 14 residues. V lost 2 bases and J lost 7, with 14 bases in between. CDR3 loop: CAWSLWGSGEKLFF. CDR3 in DNA: TGTGCCTGGAGTCTCTGGGGTAGCGGTGAAAAACTGTTTTTT.

The chain uses TRBV5-1 and TRBJ2-7; 8 bases align to TRBD1. The CDR3 covers 15 residues. The germline V gene has CDR1 SGHRS and CDR2 YFSETQ. V trimming: 2 bases; J trimming: 4 bases; junction bases outside the gene matches: 8. The CDR3 nucleotides read TGCGCCAGCAGCTTACGGGCAGGGGGCCGGTACGAGCAGTACTTC. It yields the protein CASSLRAGGRYEQYF.

On this clone: Sequence at one end of the junction differs from germline and may be a read error. J is TRBJ2-7 and V is TRBV7-9, with 9 positions matching TRBD1. This CDR3 contains 13 residues. Germline CDR1 and CDR2: SEHNR and FQNEAQ (reference sequence). The CDR3: CASSVGTGHDQYF. CDR3 in DNA: TGTGCCAGCAGCGTCGGGACAGGGCACGATCAGTACTTC.

The chain carries TRBV7-8 and TRBJ1-3; no reliable D call. The CDR3 sequence is 17 residues long. From germline, CDR1 is SGHVS and CDR2 FQNEAQ. With 0 bases removed from V and 0 bases from J, the gap between germline ends came to 12 bases. The CDR3 loop is CASSLATQPSSGNTIYF. In DNA form, the CDR3 reads TGTGCCAGCAGCTTAGCGACACAGCCGAGCTCTGGAAACACCATATATTTT.

This clone was seen a few times. The rearrangement joins TRBV3-1 (or the pseudogene TRBV3-2) to TRBJ2-2; TRBD2 matches at 12 bases. Germline-derived CDR1 and CDR2 are LGHDT and YNNKEL (reference sequence). The CDR3 covers 16 residues. The V gene end was trimmed by 5 bases and the J gene end by 5 bases; junction bases not matched to a gene: 6. CDR3 residues: CASSGTSGSLTGELFF. CDR3 bases: TGTGCCAGCAGCGGGACTAGCGGGTCTTTGACCGGGGAGCTGTTTTTT.

The genes are TRBV9 and TRBJ1-1; TRBD1 matches at 8 bases. CDR1 SGDLS and CDR2 YYNGEE come from the germline V gene. The CDR3 loop spans 18 amino acids. V gave up 1 base and J gave up 1 base; unmatched junction bases: 12. This CDR3 reads CASSVYDRQGSRNTEAFF. DNA for the CDR3: TGTGCCAGCAGCGTATACGACCGACAGGGGTCCAGGAACACTGAAGCTTTCTTT. The full variable domain, in which reference TRBV9 and TRBJ1-1 provide the parts outside the CDR3, is DSGVTQTPKHLITATGQRVTLRCSPRSGDLSVYWYQQSLDQGLQFLIQYYNGEERAKGNILERFSAQQFPDLHSELNLSSLELGDSALYFCASSVYDRQGSRNTEAFFGQGTRLTVV.

The chain combines TRBV15 with TRBJ1-3; no firm D call. The CDR3 is 14 amino acids. Trimming removed 3 bases from V and 9 bases from J, with 15 bases in between. Germline V gene lookup returns CDR1 LNHNV and CDR2 YYDKDF (reference sequence). The CDR3 loop is CATSRGYGEGTIYF. CDR3 coding DNA: TGTGCCACCAGCAGGGGATATGGGGAGGGCACCATATATTTT.

The J gene is TRBJ2-1, the V gene TRBV5-4; TRBD1 agrees at 8 bases. J gave up 2 bases and V 2 bases, and 6 bases lay outside the gene matches. The CDR3 has 16 residues. The germline gives CDR1 SGHNT, CDR2 YYREEE (reference sequence). The CDR3 DNA is TGTGCCAGCAGCTTCGGACAGGGTGGGCCCTACAATGAGCAGTTCTTC. This gives the protein CASSFGQGGPYNEQFF.

V and J are TRBV7-2 and TRBJ2-3, with a possible D match to TRBD2 (6 bases). The V gene lost 0 bases and the J gene lost 0 bases, with 10 bases spanning the gap. The V gene's germline CDR1 is SGHTA and CDR2 FQGNSA. The CDR3 has 16 residues. CDR3 DNA: TGTGCCAGCAGCTTAGCGGGACTCTCTAGCACAGATACGCAGTATTTT. This codes for CASSLAGLSSTDTQYF.

The chain employs TRBV14 and TRBJ1-2; D gene ambiguous. Germline V gene data show CDR1 as SGHDN and CDR2 as FVKESK. This CDR3 is 14 amino acids long. V lost 5 bases and J lost 2, with 12 bases in between. The CDR3 here is CASSEGLPNYGYTF. CDR3 nucleotide sequence: TGTGCCAGCAGCGAAGGACTGCCCAACTATGGCTACACCTTC.

The chain has TRBV10-1 and TRBJ2-2, with TRBD2 identical over 13 bases. CDR3 size: 14 residues. V lost 6 bases, J lost 6 bases, and 1 base stayed unmatched. CDR1 is WNHNN and CDR2 is SYGVQD in the germline V gene (reference sequence). The CDR3 coding sequence is TGCGCCAGCAGCGGACTAGCGGGAGCCGGGGAGCTGTTTTTT. Protein product: CASSGLAGAGELFF.

The chain has TRBV24-1 and TRBJ1-1; D gene ambiguous. CDR1 and CDR2 from the germline V gene are KGHDR and SFDVKD. V was pared by 0 bases and J by 4 bases, with 11 bases between. CDR3 length: 15 amino acids. CDR3 amino acids: CATSDLLAPSTEAFF. The CDR3 coding sequence is TGTGCCACCAGTGATTTGCTGGCCCCCAGCACTGAAGCTTTCTTT.

This clone has more than one count but fewer than ten. The gene calls are TRBV5-4 and TRBJ2-2, with 14 bases that match TRBD2. Per germline, CDR1 SGHNT and CDR2 YYREEE (reference sequence). V lost 7 bases and J lost 4; bases outside the gene matches: 0. This CDR3 is 14 amino acids long. CDR3 sequence reads: CASGLAGGTGELFF. The CDR3 DNA sequence: TGTGCCAGCGGACTAGCGGGGGGCACCGGGGAGCTGTTTTTT.

CDR3: CASSGSPTWSEKLFF. CDR3 nucleotides: TGTGCCAGCAGCGGCTCACCCACCTGGAGTGAAAAACTGTTTTTT. This chain links TRBV9 with TRBJ1-4; D is uncertain. CDR3 size: 15 residues. Between the trimmed V and J ends, which lost 3 bases and 7 bases, there was a span of 16 bases. Germline assignment: CDR1 SGDLS and CDR2 YYNGEE.